This T cell receptor (beta chain) was captured in a study of control samples from healthy donors and cancer patients. The table came from immunoSEQ multiplex PCR; TCRdb's copy has only in-frame clones and leaves some out. The sample records approximately 170,000 clones, approximately 92% being singletons. This CDR3 is built from 12 residues. Per germline, CDR1 SQVTM and CDR2 ANQGSEA. The V end was cut by 3 bases, the J end by 6 bases, with 12 bases between. The chain joins TRBV29-1 to TRBJ2-7, with a tentative D call TRBD2 (6 bases). This TCR was sampled from a woman in her fifties or sixties in good health. Sequencing used blood. CDR3 loop: CSVDGAGPEQYF. In nucleotides, the CDR3 is TGCAGCGTTGACGGGGCGGGACCCGAGCAGTACTTC.